The sample holds one count of the clone carrying this TCR beta chain. Its target is unknown. The data stem from a study of cytomegalovirus exposure and HLA in healthy donors. About the study: Earlier sequencing of 150 million to 200 million T cells yielded roughly 120 million unique TCR beta sequences.

Findings of the study overall: Investigators reported around 150 TCR beta chains as tied to cytomegalovirus. With DRB1 most and HLA-C fewest, TCR association rates differed between HLA loci in a later analysis.

Donors had nominal health at sampling but likely had unrecorded immune exposures. The PCR ran on 60 Vbeta and 13 Jbeta primers. Repertoires were generated with immunoSEQ multiplex PCR, while TCRdb's copy carries only in-frame clones and drops some. The sample has some 90,000 clones, around 70% seen once. The ends lost 0 bases at V and 2 bases at J; junction bases unmatched: 4. The CDR3 has 16 residues. In germline, CDR1 is LGHNA, CDR2 YNFKEQ. The sample was PBMCs. The TCR comes from a middle-aged man in good health and CMV-seronegative. The J gene is TRBJ2-1, the V gene TRBV4-2, with 7 bases lining up with TRBD2. The CDR3 here is CASSQEVAGAYNEQFF. CDR3 coding DNA: TGTGCCAGCAGCCAAGAGGTGGCGGGAGCCTACAATGAGCAGTTCTTC.